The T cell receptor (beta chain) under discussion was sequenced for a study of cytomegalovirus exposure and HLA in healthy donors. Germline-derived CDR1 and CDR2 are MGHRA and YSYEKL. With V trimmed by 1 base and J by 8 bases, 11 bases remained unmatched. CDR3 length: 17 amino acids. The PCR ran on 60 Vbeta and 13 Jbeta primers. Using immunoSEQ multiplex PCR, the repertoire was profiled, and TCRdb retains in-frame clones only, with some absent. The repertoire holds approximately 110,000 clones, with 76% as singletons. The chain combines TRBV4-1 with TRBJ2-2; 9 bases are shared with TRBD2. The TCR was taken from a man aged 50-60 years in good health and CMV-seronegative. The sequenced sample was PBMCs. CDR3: CASSQVRGLAGQGELFF. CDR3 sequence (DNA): TGCGCCAGCAGCCAAGTTCGGGGGCTAGCGGGGCAAGGGGAGCTGTTTTTT.